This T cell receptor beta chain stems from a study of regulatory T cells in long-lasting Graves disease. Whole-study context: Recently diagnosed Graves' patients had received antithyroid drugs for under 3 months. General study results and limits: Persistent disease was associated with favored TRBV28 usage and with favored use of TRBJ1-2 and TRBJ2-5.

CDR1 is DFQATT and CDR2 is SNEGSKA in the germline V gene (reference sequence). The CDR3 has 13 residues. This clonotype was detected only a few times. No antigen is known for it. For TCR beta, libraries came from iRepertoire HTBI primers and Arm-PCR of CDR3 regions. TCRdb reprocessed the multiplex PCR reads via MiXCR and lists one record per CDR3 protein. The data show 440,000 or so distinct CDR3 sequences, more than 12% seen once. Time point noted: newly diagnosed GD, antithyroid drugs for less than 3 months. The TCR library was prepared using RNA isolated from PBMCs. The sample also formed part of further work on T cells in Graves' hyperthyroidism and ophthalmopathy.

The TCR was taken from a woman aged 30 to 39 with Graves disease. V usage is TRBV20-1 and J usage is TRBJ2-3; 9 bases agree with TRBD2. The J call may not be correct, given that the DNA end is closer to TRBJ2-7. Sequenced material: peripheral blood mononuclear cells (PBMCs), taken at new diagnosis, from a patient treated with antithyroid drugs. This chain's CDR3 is CSASEAGGYEQYF. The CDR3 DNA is TGCAGTGCTAGTGAAGCGGGAGGATACGAGCAGTACTTC.